The 21 T cell receptor beta chains in this list originate from one sample, sequenced in a study of OX40 agonist ivuxolimab in advanced cancers. Data came from immunoSEQ multiplex PCR; TCRdb stores just in-frame clones and leaves some out. The sample gives 45,000 to 50,000 clones, roughly 93% of which show up once; 15% to 20% is in the top ten. The sequences come from CD4+ or CD8+ T cells sorted from blood, collected in a trial of the OX40 agonist ivuxolimab. The source of these receptors is an adult with an advanced solid tumor such as melanoma, head and neck, liver or kidney cancer.

CDR3 amino acids: CASSLGVEQFF. Here the CDR3 DNA reads TGCGCCAGCAGCTTAGGGGTTGAGCAGTTCTTC. This chain joins TRBV5-1 and TRBJ2-1; a possible D gene is TRBD1 (5 bases). The CDR3 consists of 11 residues. CDR1 is SGHRS and CDR2 is YFSETQ in the germline V gene. Trimming cost V 2 bases and J 9 bases, with 6 bases left between them.

The V call is TRBV28, the J call TRBJ1-2, with D unresolved. Germline CDR1 and CDR2: MDHEN and SYDVKM. This CDR3 is built from 14 residues. Trimming removed 2 bases from V and 2 bases from J, with 9 bases in between. CDR3 in amino acids: CASSLGEWNYGYTF. CDR3 DNA: TGTGCCAGCAGTTTAGGGGAATGGAACTATGGCTACACCTTC.

J is TRBJ1-1 and V is TRBV28; D gene unclear. The CDR3 spans 13 residues. The germline V and J ends were trimmed by 3 bases and 2 bases, with 7 bases remaining between them. The germline V gene encodes CDR1 MDHEN and CDR2 SYDVKM. The CDR3 here is CASSFPENTEAFF. The CDR3 coding sequence is TGTGCCAGCAGTTTTCCAGAAAACACTGAAGCTTTCTTT.

The gene calls are TRBV23-1 and TRBJ1-5; no reliable D call. TRBV23-1 is recorded as an ORF, its role being uncertain. The CDR3 sequence is 15 residues long. V was trimmed by 0 bases and J by 5 bases, leaving 11 bases between them. The CDR3 loop is CASSQSTDPYQPQHF. The CDR3 DNA reads TGCGCCAGCAGTCAATCAACGGATCCCTATCAGCCCCAGCATTTT.

The chain joins TRBV28 to TRBJ2-7; no clear D gene. Trimming stripped 6 bases from V and 7 bases from J, with 16 bases between. Germline lookup yields CDR1 MDHEN and CDR2 SYDVKM. This CDR3 region has 13 residues. This CDR3 is CASSPKRPYEQYF. The CDR3 DNA sequence: TGTGCCAGCAGCCCGAAGAGGCCTTATGAGCAGTACTTC.

This sequence joins TRBV4-1 and TRBJ2-1, with 12 bases that match TRBD2. The V gene end was trimmed by 4 bases and the J gene end by 10 bases; junction bases not matched to a gene: 14. The CDR3 consists of 17 residues. CDR1 is MGHRA, CDR2 YSYEKL, per germline. CDR3 in DNA: TGCGCCAGCAGCCCAAGTCTGGGACTAGCGGGTGGGGACGAGCAGTTCTTC. This translates into CASSPSLGLAGGDEQFF.

This clone was observed once. J is TRBJ2-7 and V is TRBV28; TRBD1 aligns across 9 bases. Trimming at V came to 5 bases and at J to 7 bases, leaving 15 bases not matched to a gene. Germline V gene lookup returns CDR1 MDHEN and CDR2 SYDVKM. This CDR3 has 16 amino acids. CDR3 nucleotide sequence: TGTGCCAGCAGTCTTTCAGAACAGGGGGCTCTAGGAGAGCAGTACTTC. It translates to CASSLSEQGALGEQYF.

The chain combines TRBV2 with TRBJ2-7; 14 bases are shared with TRBD2. The germline CDR1 and CDR2 sequences are SNHLY and FYNNEI. The V and J ends lost 4 bases and 3 bases, in that order; junction bases with no gene match: 5. There are 16 residues in the CDR3. CDR3 residues: CASSAGTSGSSYEQYF. The CDR3 bases are TGTGCCAGCAGTGCCGGGACTAGCGGGAGTAGCTACGAGCAGTACTTC.

The sample holds a few counts of this clone. J is TRBJ1-1 and V is TRBV4-1; the D is unclear. CDR1 MGHRA and CDR2 YSYEKL come from the germline V gene. CDR3 length: 15 residues. V gave up 0 bases and J gave up 3 bases, with 11 bases separating them. The CDR3 bases are TGCGCCAGCAGCCAAGATTCGGATCTTCACACTGAAGCTTTCTTT. It is translated as CASSQDSDLHTEAFF.

This clone was observed a handful of times. The chain has TRBV5-1 and TRBJ2-1; no definite D call. The germline gives CDR1 SGHRS, CDR2 YFSETQ. V was trimmed by 2 bases and J by 7 bases, leaving 7 bases between them. This CDR3 comprises 12 residues. CDR3 DNA sequence: TGCGCCAGCAGCTTCGGAACGAATGAGCAGTTCTTC. Translation: CASSFGTNEQFF.

The V and J genes are TRBV23-1 and TRBJ1-6; D gene ambiguous. TRBV23-1 is designated an ORF whose function remains uncertain. The V end was cut by 6 bases, the J end by 3 bases, with 18 bases between. The CDR3 has 17 residues. The CDR3 loop reads CASSSRPSRLYNSPLHF. DNA of the CDR3: TGCGCCAGCAGCTCCCGGCCCTCCAGGCTCTATAATTCACCCCTCCACTTT.

V is TRBV19 and J is TRBJ1-1; the match to TRBD1 covers 9 bases. This CDR3 has 13 amino acids. Per germline, CDR1 LNHDA and CDR2 SQIVND (reference sequence). Trimming took 6 bases from V and 6 from J; bases not matched to a gene: 5. The CDR3 is CASRPGQGPEAFF. DNA of the CDR3: TGTGCCAGTAGGCCGGGACAGGGACCTGAAGCTTTCTTT.

The V gene is TRBV5-4, the J gene TRBJ2-5; the D gene is possibly TRBD2 (5 bases). The germline gives CDR1 SGHNT, CDR2 YYREEE (reference sequence). The CDR3 extends over 13 amino acids. With 0 bases removed from V and 6 bases from J, the gap between germline ends came to 9 bases. CDR3 DNA sequence: TGTGCCAGCAGCTTGGCGGACTTTCAGACCCAGTACTTC. As protein: CASSLADFQTQYF. Drawing the rest from reference TRBV5-4 and TRBJ2-5, the complete variable domain is ETGVTQSPTHLIKTRGQQVTLRCSSQSGHNTVSWYQQALGQGPQFIFQYYREEENGRGNFPPRFSGLQFPNYSSELNVNALELDDSALYLCASSLADFQTQYFGPGTRLLVL.

The V gene is TRBV19, the J gene TRBJ2-1; D is unresolved. Germline assignment: CDR1 LNHDA and CDR2 SQIVND (reference sequence). V lost 6 bases to trimming and J lost 3 bases, with 9 bases between them. CDR3 size: 13 residues. CDR3 sequence: CASRPGLYNEQFF. The CDR3 DNA reads as TGTGCCAGTAGGCCGGGTCTCTACAATGAGCAGTTCTTC.

The chain uses TRBV19 and TRBJ2-7; TRBD1 matches at 7 bases. Germline trimming cut 4 bases from V and 2 bases from J; bases unmatched to any gene: 8. The germline gives CDR1 LNHDA, CDR2 SQIVND (reference sequence). There are 15 residues in the CDR3. The CDR3: CASSTGQEIAYEQYF. Written as DNA, the CDR3 is TGTGCCAGTAGTACCGGACAGGAGATCGCCTACGAGCAGTACTTC.

The gene calls are TRBV28 and TRBJ2-7; D not resolved. V lost 3 bases and J 5 bases, leaving 2 bases between the germline ends. This CDR3 has 10 residues. The germline CDR1 and CDR2 sequences are MDHEN and SYDVKM. This chain's CDR3 is CASSLNEQYF. The CDR3 nucleotides are TGTGCCAGCAGTTTGAACGAGCAGTACTTC. The full variable domain, in which reference TRBV28 and TRBJ2-7 provide the parts outside the CDR3, is DVKVTQSSRYLVKRTGEKVFLECVQDMDHENMFWYRQDPGLGLRLIYFSYDVKMKEKGDIPEGYSVSREKKERFSLILESASTNQTSMYLCASSLNEQYFGPGTRLTVT.

The CDR3 region has the DNA TGCGCCAGCAGCCAGAGACTAGCGGCCCCGGGGGAGCAGTACTTC. It encodes CASSQRLAAPGEQYF. The V call is TRBV4-1, the J call TRBJ2-7; 9 nucleotides match TRBD2. This CDR3 contains 15 residues. CDR1 is MGHRA, CDR2 YSYEKL, per germline. V was clipped by 3 bases and J by 7 bases; unmatched bases: 10.

The chain joins TRBV5-6 to TRBJ2-3; TRBD1 is a possible D gene (6 bases). Germline V gene sequence: CDR1 SGHDT, CDR2 YYEEEE. V gave up 3 bases and J gave up 1 base, with 9 bases separating them. The CDR3 totals 14 residues. This chain's CDR3 is CASSYRVGTDTQYF. The CDR3 DNA follows: TGTGCCAGCAGCTACAGGGTGGGCACAGATACGCAGTATTTT.

The chain is built from TRBV5-4 and TRBJ2-7, with D uncertain. This CDR3 is 14 amino acids long. Germline assignment: CDR1 SGHNT and CDR2 YYREEE (reference sequence). Trimming shortened V by 0 bases and J by 3 bases, and 10 bases separated the two germline ends. The CDR3 spells CASSLAGTRYEQYF. DNA for the CDR3: TGTGCCAGCAGCTTGGCGGGCACTCGCTACGAGCAGTACTTC.

The chain combines TRBV28 with TRBJ2-7; TRBD1 might be the D (6 bases). The CDR3 runs to 14 residues. The V end lost 3 bases, the J end lost 2 bases, and 11 bases lay between the germline ends. CDR1 MDHEN and CDR2 SYDVKM come from the germline V gene. This CDR3 reads CASSFVQGPYEQYF. The CDR3 DNA reads as TGTGCCAGCAGTTTTGTACAGGGACCCTACGAGCAGTACTTC.

The chain joins TRBV27 to TRBJ2-7, with D possibly being TRBD2 (6 bases). This CDR3 is 15 amino acids long. Looked up from germline, CDR1 is MNHEY and CDR2 is SMNVEV (reference sequence). Trimming removed 0 bases from V and 0 bases from J, with 9 bases in between. Written as DNA, the CDR3 is TGTGCCAGCAGTTTATCGGGACTGTTCTCCTACGAGCAGTACTTC. Amino acids: CASSLSGLFSYEQYF.